This T cell receptor beta chain derives from a study of neoadjuvant anti-PD-1 for oral cavity cancer. Analysis of PBMCs was direct, with no culture step. Profiled with immunoSEQ multiplex PCR; TCRdb holds only in-frame clones, not every one. The sample includes 15,000 to 20,000 clones, roughly 72% seen only once; the top ten take approximately 3%. The germline gives CDR1 MGHRA, CDR2 YSYEKL. Trimming shortened V by 5 bases and J by 4 bases, and 12 bases separated the two germline ends. The CDR3 loop spans 14 amino acids. This clone was recorded a few times. This sequence joins TRBV4-1 and TRBJ1-5, with D possibly matching TRBD1 (6 bases). This clonotype was sampled from a person aged 35-79 years with oral cavity squamous cell carcinoma. This specimen consisted of PBMCs, obtained before nivolumab (anti-PD-1) treatment. CDR3 sequence (DNA): TGCGCCAGCAGCTTTGAACAGGGAAATCAGCCCCAGCATTTT. The encoded protein is CASSFEQGNQPQHF.